This T cell receptor (beta chain) was observed in a study of cytomegalovirus exposure and HLA in healthy donors. Turning to this clone: No antigen is known for it.

Germline lookup yields CDR1 GTSNPN and CDR2 SVGIG (reference sequence). V lost 5 bases and J lost 3; bases outside the gene matches: 6. The CDR3 is made up of 13 amino acids. PCR was performed using 60 Vbeta and 13 Jbeta primers. The method was immunoSEQ multiplex PCR; TCRdb's version includes in-frame clones alone and lacks a portion of them. The table records about 170,000 clones, roughly 85% of them present only once. Study-level results: In a later analysis, DRB1 alleles had the most associated TCRs; HLA-C alleles the fewest.

The chain combines TRBV30 with TRBJ1-2; 7 bases line up with TRBD1. The specimen was PBMCs. This sequence was found in a boy younger than 10 in good health and CMV-seronegative. The CDR3 spells CAWVRDSDYGYTF. CDR3 DNA: TGTGCCTGGGTACGGGACAGCGACTATGGCTACACCTTC.